This T cell receptor beta chain was sequenced during a study of T cell responses to AZD1222 COVID-19 vaccine. The study, taken as a whole, reports: Unmutated variant regions are reportedly targeted by nearly half of spike-specific TCRs.

Regarding this clone: Its antigen is unknown.

Method: immunoSEQ multiplex PCR; TCRdb's copy keeps in-frame clones and lacks some. Here the sample spans some 170,000 clones, under 95% being singletons. There are 15 residues in the CDR3. The germline V and J ends were trimmed by 0 bases and 7 bases, with 14 bases remaining between them. Germline CDR1 SGHRS, CDR2 YFSETQ. The sequenced sample was peripheral blood, obtained 28 days after the second AZD1222 dose. This chain links TRBV5-1 with TRBJ2-1; weak D call: TRBD2 (6 bases). This sequence was found in an adult who received the AZD1222 COVID-19 vaccine. The CDR3 nucleotides read TGCGCCAGCAGCTTGGAGACGGGAGTGTGGAATGAGCAGTTCTTC. Encoded protein: CASSLETGVWNEQFF.